This T cell receptor (beta chain) appears in the sequencing data of a study of spatial heterogeneity in lung cancer. At the level of the study: Beta-chain sequences were consistently detected more often than alpha-chain sequences. An average of more than ten raw reads was observed per unique TCR and UMI combination.

Unique molecular identifiers, one per molecule, were present on every TCR cDNA molecule. TCRdb re-derived calls from the 5' RACE reads in MiXCR, one entry per CDR3 protein. The table records 10,000 to 15,000 distinct CDR3 sequences, around 15% of them present only once. Time point noted: sample taken at primary tumor resection. Frozen PBMC, nontumor lung or tumor provided whole RNA, which was sequenced unsorted. Sample share makes this clonotype medium-sized. The antigen remains undetermined. General observations from the study: Compared with follow-up, resection was when ubiquitous expanded tumor TCRs appeared in blood more.

The CDR3 loop spans 15 amino acids. Trimming removed 2 bases from V and 1 base from J, with 12 bases in between. Germline CDR1 reads SGDLS; CDR2 reads YYNGEE. The specimen was PBMCs, collected at surgery. This chain links TRBV9 with TRBJ2-5; either TRBD1 or TRBD2 may fit D (5 bases each). The TCR sequence derives from a male donor with early-stage non-small cell lung cancer. CDR3 region: CASSVDGTAQETQYF. CDR3 nucleotides: TGTGCCAGCAGCGTCGACGGGACGGCCCAAGAGACCCAGTACTTC.